Listed here are 23 T cell receptor beta chains from one sample, sequenced in a study of CD8 T cells in ankylosing spondylitis. Findings of the study overall: Ankylosing spondylitis blood appeared to be characterized by a TCR beta motif of eight highly homologous variants.

These receptors lack a known antigen. From the 5' RACE reads, TCRdb called clonotypes with MiXCR, one entry per CDR3 protein. The sample consists of under 850,000 distinct CDR3 sequences, roughly 19% of them appearing once. The sequenced material came from blood, either unsorted or a sorted T cell fraction (not recorded which). Source of these receptors: a male donor with ankylosing spondylitis.

The V and J genes are TRBV24-1 and TRBJ1-1; unclear D gene. Germline CDR1 is KGHDR and CDR2 is SFDVKD. Trimming cost V 3 bases and J 8 bases, with 9 bases left between them. This CDR3 contains 12 residues. CDR3 protein: CATSDTLGEAFF. The CDR3 nucleotides read TGTGCCACCAGTGATACCCTAGGGGAAGCTTTCTTT.

The chain has TRBV20-1 and TRBJ2-7; 7 bases agree with TRBD2. Per germline, CDR1 DFQATT and CDR2 SNEGSKA (reference sequence). This CDR3 contains 14 residues. J lost 1 base, V lost 5 bases, and 8 bases had no gene match. CDR3 bases: TGCAGTGCTCCGACTAGCCGGGGTTCCTACGAGCAGTACTTC. Protein product: CSAPTSRGSYEQYF.

Comments on this clonotype: An end of the junction differs from the germline gene, which may be a read error. J is TRBJ2-7 and V is TRBV27; 8 positions agree with TRBD2. This CDR3 region has 15 residues. Germline CDR1 is MNHEY and CDR2 is SMNVEV (reference sequence). The chain's CDR3 is CASSLSLAVPYEQYF. The CDR3 region has the DNA TGTGCCAGCAGTCTATCACTAGCGGTCCCCTACGAGCAGTACTTC.

This chain joins TRBV10-3 and TRBJ1-1; the D gene is possibly TRBD1 (5 bases). Trimming shortened V by 3 bases and J by 2 bases, and 13 bases separated the two germline ends. CDR1 ENHRY and CDR2 SYGVKD come from the germline V gene. This CDR3 is built from 15 residues. The CDR3 coding sequence is TGTGCCATCAGTGAAATAAGGGACGGAAACACTGAAGCTTTCTTT. It specifies CAISEIRDGNTEAFF.

The chain joins TRBV5-5 to TRBJ1-2, with a weak D call TRBD1 (5 bases). V was clipped by 0 bases and J by 6 bases, with 9 bases between them. The germline V gene encodes CDR1 SGHKS and CDR2 YYEKEE (reference sequence). This CDR3 is 13 amino acids long. The CDR3 sequence is CASSLGGENGYTF. In DNA, the CDR3 is TGTGCCAGCAGCTTGGGAGGGGAGAATGGCTACACCTTC.

The chain recombines TRBV16 with TRBJ2-6; D is perhaps TRBD1 (5 bases). The CDR3 runs 18 residues. V lost 2 bases and J lost 2, with 16 bases in between. CDR1 and CDR2 (germline): KGHSY, FQNENV. The CDR3 DNA sequence: TGTGCCAGCAGCCAACTCGACAGCCCCATGGCTGGGGCCAACGTCCTGACTTTC. Its protein product is CASSQLDSPMAGANVLTF.

V gene TRBV20-1 combines with J gene TRBJ1-1, with D hard to call. The CDR3 runs 14 residues. Germline V gene lookup returns CDR1 DFQATT and CDR2 SNEGSKA (reference sequence). Between the trimmed V and J ends, which lost 7 bases and 3 bases, there was a span of 18 bases. CDR3 coding DNA: TGCAGTGTTTTCCCGTTGGGATCTTACACTGAAGCTTTCTTT. It encodes CSVFPLGSYTEAFF.

The V call is TRBV28, the J call TRBJ2-7; 9 bases map to TRBD1. This CDR3 has 15 residues. Germline V gene sequence: CDR1 MDHEN, CDR2 SYDVKM. V trimming: 3 bases; J trimming: 3 bases; junction bases outside the gene matches: 6. The CDR3 sequence is CASSFYRGPLYEQYF. The CDR3 DNA reads as TGTGCCAGCAGTTTCTACAGGGGGCCCCTCTACGAGCAGTACTTC.

V and J are TRBV6-1 and TRBJ1-5; D ambiguous. In germline, CDR1 is MNHNS, CDR2 SASEGT. Trimming shortened V by 4 bases and J by 7 bases, and 11 bases separated the two germline ends. This CDR3 spans 13 amino acids. Here the CDR3 DNA reads TGTGCCAGCAGTGTTAAGGGTGACCAGCCCCAGCATTTT. It is translated as CASSVKGDQPQHF.

This clonotype has just a few counts. The chain recombines TRBV28 with TRBJ2-5; TRBD2 agrees at 10 bases. Germline V gene data show CDR1 as MDHEN and CDR2 as SYDVKM. The length of the CDR3 is 14 residues. The J segment lost 2 bases and the V segment lost 6 bases, leaving 3 bases of the junction unmatched. This CDR3 reads CASSLSGRQETQYF. The CDR3 bases are TGTGCCAGCAGCCTTAGCGGGAGGCAAGAGACCCAGTACTTC.

V is TRBV5-5 and J is TRBJ2-7; D possibly corresponds to TRBD2 (6 bases). Germline V gene lookup returns CDR1 SGHKS and CDR2 YYEKEE (reference sequence). The V gene lost 2 bases and the J gene lost 9 bases, with 30 bases spanning the gap. This CDR3 contains 18 residues. The CDR3 DNA reads as TGTGCCAGCAGCTTAAACAGGCCCCTTGCCCCACAGGTGGAGGGGCAGTACTTC. Protein product: CASSLNRPLAPQVEGQYF.

This clonotype was observed a few times. This chain uses TRBV29-1 with TRBJ2-1; D unresolved. Per germline, CDR1 SQVTM and CDR2 ANQGSEA. With 5 bases removed from V and 9 bases from J, the gap between germline ends came to 20 bases. This CDR3 has 14 residues. The CDR3 DNA sequence: TGCAGCGTTTTTGTGGTCGAGGACGGAACTGAGCAGTTCTTC. This codes for CSVFVVEDGTEQFF.

The V and J genes are TRBV7-3 and TRBJ1-1; the match to TRBD1 covers 9 bases. Germline V gene lookup returns CDR1 SGHTA and CDR2 FQGTGA. The CDR3 is 14 residues long. Trimming cost V 8 bases and J 1 base; bases outside gene matches: 5. The CDR3 region is CASGTGNKNTEAFF. CDR3 in DNA: TGTGCCAGCGGGACAGGGAATAAGAACACTGAAGCTTTCTTT. The complete variable domain, with remaining parts taken from reference TRBV7-3 and TRBJ1-1, reads GAGVSQTPSNKVTEKGKYVELRCDPISGHTALYWYRQSLGQGPEFLIYFQGTGAADDSGLPNDRFFAVRPEGSVSTLKIQRTERGDSAVYLCASGTGNKNTEAFFGQGTRLTVV.

This sequence joins TRBV20-1 and TRBJ2-3; possibly TRBD2 for D (5 bases). V was trimmed by 6 bases and J by 2 bases, leaving 21 bases between them. The V gene's germline CDR1 is DFQATT and CDR2 SNEGSKA (reference sequence). The CDR3 is made up of 16 amino acids. The CDR3 sequence: CSASWTAKDLTDTQYF. The CDR3 nucleotides read TGCAGTGCCAGCTGGACTGCGAAAGATCTCACAGATACGCAGTATTTT.

This clonotype was observed a handful of times. J is TRBJ2-2 and V is TRBV9; perhaps TRBD2 as D (5 bases). The CDR3 length is 14 residues. V was trimmed by 0 bases and J by 7 bases, leaving 10 bases between them. From germline, CDR1 is SGDLS and CDR2 YYNGEE. The CDR3 nucleotides read TGTGCCAGCAGCGTAGGTGGGAGTCACGGGGAGCTGTTTTTT. Protein product: CASSVGGSHGELFF.

This clonotype showed up just a few times. V gene TRBV12-3 or TRBV12-4 combines with J gene TRBJ2-3; possibly TRBD1 for D (6 bases). The ends were cut back, 1 base at V and 5 bases at J, with 10 bases in the middle. The CDR3 has 14 residues. CDR3 DNA sequence: TGTGCCAGCAGTTTAGTGGGGGCAGAAGATACGCAGTATTTT. Translation gives CASSLVGAEDTQYF.

This clonotype was found a few times. The chain has TRBV20-1 and TRBJ2-7; D possibly corresponds to TRBD1 (7 bases). The CDR3 has 14 residues. The V gene's germline CDR1 is DFQATT and CDR2 SNEGSKA (reference sequence). V shed 1 base and J shed 4 bases, with 14 bases lying between them. The CDR3: CSARVAGGGYEQYF. DNA of the CDR3: TGCAGTGCTAGAGTGGCAGGGGGAGGTTACGAGCAGTACTTC.

The sample holds a few counts of this clonotype. V gene TRBV6-6 combines with J gene TRBJ1-1; 7 nucleotides match TRBD1. J gave up 7 bases and V 2 bases, and 4 bases lay outside the gene matches. This CDR3 contains 13 residues. CDR1 is MNHNY, CDR2 SVGAGI, per germline (reference sequence). CDR3 coding DNA: TGTGCCAGCAGTTACGCGGGACAGCTTGAAGCTTTCTTT. Protein: CASSYAGQLEAFF.

The chain combines TRBV27 with TRBJ2-7, with D tentatively TRBD2 (6 bases). CDR1 MNHEY and CDR2 SMNVEV come from the germline V gene (reference sequence). The CDR3 runs to 14 residues. The V and J ends lost 2 bases and 2 bases respectively, with 10 bases between them. The CDR3 DNA reads TGTGCCAGCAGTTTACGGAGGGAGGCCTACGAGCAGTACTTC. Protein: CASSLRREAYEQYF.

V is TRBV27 and J is TRBJ1-4, with D possibly TRBD1 on 6 matching bases. V gave up 5 bases and J gave up 8 bases, with 18 bases separating them. CDR1 and CDR2 from the germline V gene are MNHEY and SMNVEV (reference sequence). This CDR3 is 15 amino acids long. In DNA form, the CDR3 reads TGTGCCAGCAGTCCCTCGGGGGGCGTTCGGGAAAAACTGTTTTTT. Its protein is CASSPSGGVREKLFF. The entire variable domain, with the rest obtained from reference TRBV27 and TRBJ1-4, is as follows: EAQVTQNPRYLITVTGKKLTVTCSQNMNHEYMSWYRQDPGLGLRQIYYSMNVEVTDKGDVPEGYKVSRKEKRNFPLILESPSPNQTSLYFCASSPSGGVREKLFFGSGTQLSVL.

This clonotype has more than one count but fewer than ten. J is TRBJ2-3 and V is TRBV30; the match to TRBD2 covers 8 bases. Per the germline V gene, CDR1 is GTSNPN and CDR2 is SVGIG (reference sequence). This CDR3 spans 15 amino acids. The junction had 12 bases not matched to a gene; V was cut back by 7 bases and J by 3 bases. The CDR3 sequence is CASRFGGAWTDTQYF. CDR3 bases: TGTGCCTCTCGTTTCGGGGGGGCCTGGACAGATACGCAGTATTTT.

This clonotype occurred a few times. The chain employs TRBV13 and TRBJ1-1, with 7 bases that match TRBD1. The CDR3 totals 15 residues. Germline V CDR1 and CDR2: PRHDT, FYEKMQ (reference sequence). V lost 5 bases and J lost 0; bases outside the gene matches: 6. CDR3 nucleotide sequence: TGTGCCAGCAGCCGACACAGGGGTTTGAACACTGAAGCTTTCTTT. Residues: CASSRHRGLNTEAFF.

This sequence joins TRBV12-3 or TRBV12-4 and TRBJ1-5; no firm D call. The CDR3 runs 12 residues. Between the trimmed V and J ends, which lost 2 bases and 9 bases, there was a span of 8 bases. The CDR3 region is CASSLSLAPQHF. The CDR3 coding sequence is TGTGCCAGCAGTTTATCGTTGGCGCCCCAGCATTTT.